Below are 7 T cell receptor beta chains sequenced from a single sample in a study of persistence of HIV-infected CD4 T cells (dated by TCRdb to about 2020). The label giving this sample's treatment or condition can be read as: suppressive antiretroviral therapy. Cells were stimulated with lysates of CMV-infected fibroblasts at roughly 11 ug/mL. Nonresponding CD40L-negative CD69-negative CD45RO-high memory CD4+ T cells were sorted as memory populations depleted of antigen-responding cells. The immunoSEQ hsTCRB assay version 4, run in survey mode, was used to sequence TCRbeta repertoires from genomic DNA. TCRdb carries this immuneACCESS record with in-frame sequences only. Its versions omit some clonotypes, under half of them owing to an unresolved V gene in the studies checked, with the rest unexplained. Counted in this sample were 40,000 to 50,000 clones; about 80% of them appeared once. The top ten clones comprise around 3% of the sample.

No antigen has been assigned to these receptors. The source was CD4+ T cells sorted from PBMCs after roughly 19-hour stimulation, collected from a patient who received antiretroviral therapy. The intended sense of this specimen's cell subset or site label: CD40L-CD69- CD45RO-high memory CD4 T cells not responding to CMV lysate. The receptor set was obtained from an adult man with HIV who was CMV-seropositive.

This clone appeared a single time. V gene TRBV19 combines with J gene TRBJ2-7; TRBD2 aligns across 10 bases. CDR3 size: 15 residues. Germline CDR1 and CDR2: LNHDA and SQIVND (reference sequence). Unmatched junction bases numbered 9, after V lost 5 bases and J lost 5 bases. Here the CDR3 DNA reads TGTGCCAGTAGTGCAAGTAGCGGGAGGCAGAACGAGCAGTACTTC. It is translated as CASSASSGRQNEQYF.

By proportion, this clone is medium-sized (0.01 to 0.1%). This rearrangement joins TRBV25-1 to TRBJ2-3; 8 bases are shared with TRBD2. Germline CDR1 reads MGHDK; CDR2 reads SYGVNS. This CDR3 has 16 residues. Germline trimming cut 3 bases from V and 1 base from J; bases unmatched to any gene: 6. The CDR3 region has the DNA TGTGCCAGCAGTGACCCAAGCGGGAGCGGCACAGATACGCAGTATTTT. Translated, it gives CASSDPSGSGTDTQYF.

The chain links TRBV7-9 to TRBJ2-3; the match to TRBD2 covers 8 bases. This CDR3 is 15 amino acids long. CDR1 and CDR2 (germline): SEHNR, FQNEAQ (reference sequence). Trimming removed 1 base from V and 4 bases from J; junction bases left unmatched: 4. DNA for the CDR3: TGTGCCAGCAGCTTAGATTACGGGGGGGCAGATACGCAGTATTTT. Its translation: CASSLDYGGADTQYF.

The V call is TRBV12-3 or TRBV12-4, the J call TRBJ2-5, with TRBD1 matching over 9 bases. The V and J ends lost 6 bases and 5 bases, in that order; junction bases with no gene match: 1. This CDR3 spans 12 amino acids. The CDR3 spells CASSTGGETQYF. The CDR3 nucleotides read TGTGCCAGCAGCACAGGGGGCGAGACCCAGTACTTC.

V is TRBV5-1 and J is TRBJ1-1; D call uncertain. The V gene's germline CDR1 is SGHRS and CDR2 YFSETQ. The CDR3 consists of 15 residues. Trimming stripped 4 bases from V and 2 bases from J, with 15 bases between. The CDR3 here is CASSVYMGPNTEAFF. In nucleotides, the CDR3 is TGCGCCAGCAGCGTGTATATGGGTCCAAACACTGAAGCTTTCTTT.

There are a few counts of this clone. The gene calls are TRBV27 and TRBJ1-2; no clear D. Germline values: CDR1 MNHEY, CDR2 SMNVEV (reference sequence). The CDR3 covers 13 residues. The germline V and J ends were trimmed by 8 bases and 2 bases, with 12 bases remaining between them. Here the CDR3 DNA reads TGTGCCAGCCGCGTAGGGCGGAACTATGGCTACACCTTC. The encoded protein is CASRVGRNYGYTF.

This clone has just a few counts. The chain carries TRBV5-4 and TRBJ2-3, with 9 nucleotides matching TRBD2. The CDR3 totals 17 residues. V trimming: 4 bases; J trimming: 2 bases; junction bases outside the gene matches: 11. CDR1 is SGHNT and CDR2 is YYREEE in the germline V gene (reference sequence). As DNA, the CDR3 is TGTGCCAGCAGCATATCCTTCCTAGCGGGGCACACAGATACGCAGTATTTT. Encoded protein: CASSISFLAGHTDTQYF.